This T cell receptor (beta chain) stems from a study of cytomegalovirus exposure and HLA in healthy donors. Whole-study findings and limits: It was 150 to 200 TCR beta chains that were listed as cytomegalovirus-associated. Later, an analysis showed that TCR beta chains associated with HLA were more clonally expanded than others that were equally common.

There are 14 residues in the CDR3. Germline V gene sequence: CDR1 MRHNA, CDR2 SNTAGT. V was pared by 6 bases and J by 4 bases, with 12 bases between. Of note for this clone: Antigen unknown.

The PCR contained 60 Vbeta and 13 Jbeta primers. Clones were read by immunoSEQ multiplex PCR, and TCRdb kept only the in-frame ones, dropping some. The data hold about 150,000 clones, with more than 75% observed a single time. This TCR derives from a man younger than 45 in good health and CMV-seropositive. V usage is TRBV6-4 and J usage is TRBJ2-2, with a tentative D call TRBD2 (5 bases). The sample taken for sequencing was PBMCs. CDR3 sequence reads: CASRAQSGTGELFF. CDR3 nucleotide sequence: TGTGCCAGCAGGGCCCAGAGCGGCACCGGGGAGCTGTTTTTT.